This T cell receptor (beta chain) was captured by sequencing in a study of control samples from healthy donors and cancer patients. In germline, CDR1 is SGHNT, CDR2 YYREEE (reference sequence). The length of the CDR3 is 14 residues. The junction had 1 base not matched to a gene; V was cut back by 3 bases and J by 1 base. TCRdb's copy holds only in-frame clones and misses some; the assay was immunoSEQ multiplex PCR. Of 60,000 to 70,000 clones detected, 85% appear once; the ten largest clones hold approximately 5%. The rearrangement links TRBV5-4 to TRBJ2-4; 7 positions agree with TRBD2. This TCR came from a man between 40 and 49 years old in good health. The sample consisted of blood. CDR3 in amino acids: CASSWREAKNIQYF. The CDR3, as DNA: TGTGCCAGCAGCTGGCGGGAGGCCAAAAACATTCAGTACTTC. The full variable domain, rest sourced from reference TRBV5-4 and TRBJ2-4, is ETGVTQSPTHLIKTRGQQVTLRCSSQSGHNTVSWYQQALGQGPQFIFQYYREEENGRGNFPPRFSGLQFPNYSSELNVNALELDDSALYLCASSWREAKNIQYFGAGTRLSVL.